What follows is one T cell receptor beta chain and its context. The antigen is undetermined. PCR amplification relied on 60 Vbeta primers (plus 13 Jbeta primers). Assay used: immunoSEQ multiplex PCR; TCRdb lists only in-frame clones, some missing. Among around 150,000 clones listed, approximately 77% were seen once. The data stem from a study of cytomegalovirus exposure and HLA in healthy donors. General study points: Rare sequences made up most TCRs, while some public TCRs were found in many donors.

From germline, CDR1 is SGHTA and CDR2 FQGTGA. The CDR3 extends over 15 amino acids. The junction had 5 bases not matched to a gene; V was cut back by 6 bases and J by 2 bases. This clonotype was obtained from a man between 25 and 39 years old in good health and CMV-seronegative. V and J are TRBV7-3 and TRBJ2-1; the match to TRBD2 covers 9 bases. The sample was PBMCs. The CDR3 protein is CASSLIAGAYNEQFF. In DNA form, the CDR3 reads TGTGCCAGCAGTCTCATAGCGGGGGCCTACAATGAGCAGTTCTTC.